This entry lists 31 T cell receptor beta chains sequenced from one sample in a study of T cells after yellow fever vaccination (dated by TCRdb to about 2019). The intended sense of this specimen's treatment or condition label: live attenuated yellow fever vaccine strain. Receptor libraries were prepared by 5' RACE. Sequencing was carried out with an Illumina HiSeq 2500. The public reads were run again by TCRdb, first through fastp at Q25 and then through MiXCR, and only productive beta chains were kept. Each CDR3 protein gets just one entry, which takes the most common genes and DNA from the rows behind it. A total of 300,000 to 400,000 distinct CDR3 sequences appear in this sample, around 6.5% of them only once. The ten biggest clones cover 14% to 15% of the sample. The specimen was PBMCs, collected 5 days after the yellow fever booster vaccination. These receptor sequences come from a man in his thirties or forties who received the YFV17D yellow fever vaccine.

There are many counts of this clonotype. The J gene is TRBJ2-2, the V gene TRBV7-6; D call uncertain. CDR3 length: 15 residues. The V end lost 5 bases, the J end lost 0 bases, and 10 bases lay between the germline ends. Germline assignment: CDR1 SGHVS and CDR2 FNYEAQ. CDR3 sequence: CASSPFKANTGELFF. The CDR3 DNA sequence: TGTGCCAGCAGCCCTTTTAAGGCGAACACCGGGGAGCTGTTTTTT.

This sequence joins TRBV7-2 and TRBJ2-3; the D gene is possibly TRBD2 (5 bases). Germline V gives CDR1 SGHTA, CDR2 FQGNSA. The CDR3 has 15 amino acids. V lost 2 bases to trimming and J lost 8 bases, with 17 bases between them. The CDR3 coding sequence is TGTGCCAGCAGCTTAAGTCGGCAGGCGGGCCGTACGCAGTATTTT. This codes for CASSLSRQAGRTQYF. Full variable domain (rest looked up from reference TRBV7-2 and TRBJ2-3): GAGVSQSPSNKVTEKGKDVELRCDPISGHTALYWYRQSLGQGLEFLIYFQGNSAPDKSGLPSDRFSAERTGGSVSTLTIQRTQQEDSAVYLCASSLSRQAGRTQYFGPGTRLTVL.

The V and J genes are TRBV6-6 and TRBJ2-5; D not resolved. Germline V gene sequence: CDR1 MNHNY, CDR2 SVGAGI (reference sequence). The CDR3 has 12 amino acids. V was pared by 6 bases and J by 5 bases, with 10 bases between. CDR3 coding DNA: TGTGCCAGCAGCCCTCGGCCCGAGACCCAGTACTTC. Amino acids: CASSPRPETQYF.

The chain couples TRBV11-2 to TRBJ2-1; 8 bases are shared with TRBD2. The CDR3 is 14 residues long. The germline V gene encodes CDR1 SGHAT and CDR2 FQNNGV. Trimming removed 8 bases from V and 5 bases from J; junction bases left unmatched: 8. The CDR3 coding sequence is TGTGCCAGCGGATATAGCGGGAACCACAATGAGCAGTTCTTC. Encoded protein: CASGYSGNHNEQFF.

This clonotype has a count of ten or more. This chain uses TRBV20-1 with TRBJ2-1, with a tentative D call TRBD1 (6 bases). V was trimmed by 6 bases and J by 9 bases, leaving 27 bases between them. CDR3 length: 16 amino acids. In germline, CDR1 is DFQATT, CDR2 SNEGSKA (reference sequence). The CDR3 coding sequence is TGCAGTGCCAGCCCCCTTCCGCCCAGGGGTATGGCTGAGCAGTTCTTC. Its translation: CSASPLPPRGMAEQFF.

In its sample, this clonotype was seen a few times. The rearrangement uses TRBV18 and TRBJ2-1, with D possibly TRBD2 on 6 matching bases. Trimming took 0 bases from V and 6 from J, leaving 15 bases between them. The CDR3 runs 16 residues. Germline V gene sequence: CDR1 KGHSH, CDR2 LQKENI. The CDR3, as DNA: TGTGCCAGCTCACCACCGCCGGGACTCACCTTCAATGAGCAGTTCTTC. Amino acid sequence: CASSPPPGLTFNEQFF.

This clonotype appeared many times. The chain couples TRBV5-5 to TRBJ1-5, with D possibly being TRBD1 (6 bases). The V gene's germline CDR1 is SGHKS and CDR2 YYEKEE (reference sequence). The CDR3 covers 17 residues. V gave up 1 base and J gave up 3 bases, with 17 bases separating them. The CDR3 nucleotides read TGTGCCAGCAGCTTGCTACAGGGAATCCTCCCCAATCAGCCCCAGCATTTT. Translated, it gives CASSLLQGILPNQPQHF.

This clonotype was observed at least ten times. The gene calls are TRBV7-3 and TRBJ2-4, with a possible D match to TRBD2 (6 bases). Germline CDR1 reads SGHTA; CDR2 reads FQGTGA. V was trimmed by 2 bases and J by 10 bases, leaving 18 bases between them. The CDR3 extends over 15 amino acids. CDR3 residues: CASSLVASALAIQYF. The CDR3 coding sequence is TGTGCCAGCAGCTTAGTGGCTAGCGCCCTTGCGATTCAGTACTTC.

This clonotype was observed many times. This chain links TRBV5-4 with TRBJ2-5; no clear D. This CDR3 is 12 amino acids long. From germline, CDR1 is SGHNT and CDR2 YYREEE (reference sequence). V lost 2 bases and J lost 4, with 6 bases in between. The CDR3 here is CASSFPSETQYF. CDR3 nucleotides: TGTGCCAGCAGCTTCCCATCAGAGACCCAGTACTTC.

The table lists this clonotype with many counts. CDR3 DNA: TGTGCCAGCATGGTGGGCCTTTACAATGAGCAGTTCTTC. This sequence encodes CASMVGLYNEQFF. This chain uses TRBV12-3 or TRBV12-4 with TRBJ2-1; no definite D call. The CDR3 extends over 13 amino acids. Trimming took off 7 bases at V and 4 bases at J, with 11 bases between the two ends.

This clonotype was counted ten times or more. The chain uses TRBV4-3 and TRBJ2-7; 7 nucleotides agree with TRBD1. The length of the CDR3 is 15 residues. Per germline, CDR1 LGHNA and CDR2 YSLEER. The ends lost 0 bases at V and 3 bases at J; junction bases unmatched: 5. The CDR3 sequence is CASSQEGQTFYEQYF. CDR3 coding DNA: TGCGCCAGCAGCCAAGAGGGACAGACCTTCTACGAGCAGTACTTC.

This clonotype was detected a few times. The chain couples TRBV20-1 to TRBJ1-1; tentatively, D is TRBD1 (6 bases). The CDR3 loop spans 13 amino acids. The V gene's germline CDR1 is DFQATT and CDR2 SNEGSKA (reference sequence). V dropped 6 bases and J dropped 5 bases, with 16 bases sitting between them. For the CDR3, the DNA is TGCAGTGCGTACAGGGAGGTGAGAACTGAAGCTTTCTTT. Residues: CSAYREVRTEAFF.

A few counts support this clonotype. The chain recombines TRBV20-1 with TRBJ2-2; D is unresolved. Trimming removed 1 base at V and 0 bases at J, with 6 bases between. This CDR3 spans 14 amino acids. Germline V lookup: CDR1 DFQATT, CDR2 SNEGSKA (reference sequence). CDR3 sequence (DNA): TGCAGTGCTAGAGGGCCTTCGAACACCGGGGAGCTGTTTTTT. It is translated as CSARGPSNTGELFF.

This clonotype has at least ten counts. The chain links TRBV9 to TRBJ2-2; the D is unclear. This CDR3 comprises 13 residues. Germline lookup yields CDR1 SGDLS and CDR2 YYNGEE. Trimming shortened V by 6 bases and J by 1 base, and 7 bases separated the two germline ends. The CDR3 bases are TGTGCCAGCACCCGGCAGAACACCGGGGAGCTGTTTTTT. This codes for CASTRQNTGELFF.

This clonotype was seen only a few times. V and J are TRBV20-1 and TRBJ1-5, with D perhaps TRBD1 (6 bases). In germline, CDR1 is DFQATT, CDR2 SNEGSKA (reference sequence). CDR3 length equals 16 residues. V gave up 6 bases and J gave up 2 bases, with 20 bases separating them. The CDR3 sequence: CSARRGAASGNQPQHF. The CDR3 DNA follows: TGCAGTGCCAGGAGGGGGGCGGCCTCGGGCAATCAGCCCCAGCATTTT.

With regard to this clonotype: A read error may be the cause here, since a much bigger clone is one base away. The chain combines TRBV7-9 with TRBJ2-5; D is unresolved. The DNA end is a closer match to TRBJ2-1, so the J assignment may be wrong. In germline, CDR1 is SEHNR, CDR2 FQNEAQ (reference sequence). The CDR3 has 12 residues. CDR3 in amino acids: CASSLEPTTQFF. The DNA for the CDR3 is TGTGCCAGCAGCTTAGAGCCGACGACCCAGTTCTTC.

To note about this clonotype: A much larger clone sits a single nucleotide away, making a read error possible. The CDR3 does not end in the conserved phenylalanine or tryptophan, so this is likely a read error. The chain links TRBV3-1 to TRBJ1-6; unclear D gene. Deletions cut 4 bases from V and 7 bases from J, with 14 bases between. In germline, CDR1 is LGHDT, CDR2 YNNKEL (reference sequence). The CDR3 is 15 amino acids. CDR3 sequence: CASSPSGGLNSPLHL. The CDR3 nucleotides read TGTGCCAGCAGCCCTTCCGGCGGACTAAATTCACCCCTCCACCTT.

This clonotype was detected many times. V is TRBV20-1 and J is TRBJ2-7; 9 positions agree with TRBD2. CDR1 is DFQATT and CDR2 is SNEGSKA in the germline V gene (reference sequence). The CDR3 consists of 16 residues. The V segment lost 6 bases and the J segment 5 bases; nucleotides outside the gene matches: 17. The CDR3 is CSATIGLAGVRNEQYF. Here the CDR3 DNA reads TGCAGTGCCACCATTGGGTTAGCGGGAGTTAGGAACGAGCAGTACTTC.

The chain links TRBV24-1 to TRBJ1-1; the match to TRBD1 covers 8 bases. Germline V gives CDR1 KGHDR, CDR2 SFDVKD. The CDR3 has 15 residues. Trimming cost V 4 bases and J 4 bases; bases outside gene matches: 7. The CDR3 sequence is CATSEPGQGATEAFF. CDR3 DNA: TGTGCCACCAGTGAACCCGGACAGGGTGCCACTGAAGCTTTCTTT.

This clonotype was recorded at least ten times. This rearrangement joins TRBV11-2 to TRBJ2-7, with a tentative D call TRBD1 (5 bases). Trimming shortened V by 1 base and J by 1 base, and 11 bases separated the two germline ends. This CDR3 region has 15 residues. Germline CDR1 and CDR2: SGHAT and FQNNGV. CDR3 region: CASSLGQSISYEQYF. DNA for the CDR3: TGTGCCAGCAGCTTAGGACAGTCTATTTCCTACGAGCAGTACTTC.

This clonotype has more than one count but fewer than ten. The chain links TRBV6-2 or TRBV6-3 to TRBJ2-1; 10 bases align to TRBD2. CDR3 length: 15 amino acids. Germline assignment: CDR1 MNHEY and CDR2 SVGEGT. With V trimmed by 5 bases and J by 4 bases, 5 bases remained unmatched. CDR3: CASSQGLATYNEQFF. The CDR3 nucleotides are TGTGCCAGCAGTCAGGGACTAGCGACATACAATGAGCAGTTCTTC.

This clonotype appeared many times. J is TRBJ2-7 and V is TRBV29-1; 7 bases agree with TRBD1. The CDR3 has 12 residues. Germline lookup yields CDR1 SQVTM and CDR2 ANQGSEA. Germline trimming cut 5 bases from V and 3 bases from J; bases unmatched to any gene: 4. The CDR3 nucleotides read TGCAGCGTTAGGGGGCAGATCTACGAGCAGTACTTC. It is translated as CSVRGQIYEQYF.

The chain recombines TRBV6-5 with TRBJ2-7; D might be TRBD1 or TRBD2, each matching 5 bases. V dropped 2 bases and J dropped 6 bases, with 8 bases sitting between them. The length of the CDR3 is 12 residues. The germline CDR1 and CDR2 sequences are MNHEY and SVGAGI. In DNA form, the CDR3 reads TGTGCCAGCAGTTACCAGGGACGCGAGCAGTACTTC. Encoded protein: CASSYQGREQYF.

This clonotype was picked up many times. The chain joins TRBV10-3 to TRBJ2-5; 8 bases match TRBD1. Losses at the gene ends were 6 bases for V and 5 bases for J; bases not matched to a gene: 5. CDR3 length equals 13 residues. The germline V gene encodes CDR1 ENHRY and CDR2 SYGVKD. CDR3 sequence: CAISPDRVETQYF. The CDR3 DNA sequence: TGTGCCATCAGCCCGGACAGGGTTGAGACCCAGTACTTC.

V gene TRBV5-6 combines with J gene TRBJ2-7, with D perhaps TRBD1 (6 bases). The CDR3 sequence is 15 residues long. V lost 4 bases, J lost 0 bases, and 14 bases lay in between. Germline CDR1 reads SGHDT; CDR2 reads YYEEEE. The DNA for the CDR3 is TGTGCCAGCAGCCCCGCGCACAGGGCCTCCTACGAGCAGTACTTC. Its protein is CASSPAHRASYEQYF.

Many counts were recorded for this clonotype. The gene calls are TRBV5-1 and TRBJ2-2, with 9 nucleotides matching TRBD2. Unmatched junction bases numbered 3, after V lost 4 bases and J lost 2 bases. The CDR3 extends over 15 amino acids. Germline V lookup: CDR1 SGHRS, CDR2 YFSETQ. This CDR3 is CASSQLAGNTGELFF. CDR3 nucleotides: TGCGCCAGCAGCCAACTAGCGGGTAACACCGGGGAGCTGTTTTTT.

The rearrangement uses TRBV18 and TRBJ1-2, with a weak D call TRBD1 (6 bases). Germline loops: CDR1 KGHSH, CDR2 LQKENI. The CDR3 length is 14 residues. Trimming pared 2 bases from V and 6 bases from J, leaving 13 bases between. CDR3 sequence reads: CASSPAGEMNGYTF. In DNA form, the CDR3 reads TGTGCCAGCTCACCAGCAGGGGAAATGAATGGCTACACCTTC.

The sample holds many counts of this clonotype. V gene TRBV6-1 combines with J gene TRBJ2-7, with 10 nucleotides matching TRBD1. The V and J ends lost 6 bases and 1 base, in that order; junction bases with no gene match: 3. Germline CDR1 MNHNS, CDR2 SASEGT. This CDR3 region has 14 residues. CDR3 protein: CASRTGGLSYEQYF. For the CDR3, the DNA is TGTGCCAGCAGGACAGGGGGCTTATCCTACGAGCAGTACTTC.

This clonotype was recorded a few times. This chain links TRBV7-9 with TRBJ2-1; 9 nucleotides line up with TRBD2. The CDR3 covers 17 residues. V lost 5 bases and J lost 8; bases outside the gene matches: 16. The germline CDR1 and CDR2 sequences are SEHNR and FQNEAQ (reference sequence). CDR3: CASSPIMVVAGVDEQFF. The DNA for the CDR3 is TGTGCCAGCAGCCCCATCATGGTAGTAGCGGGAGTGGATGAGCAGTTCTTC.

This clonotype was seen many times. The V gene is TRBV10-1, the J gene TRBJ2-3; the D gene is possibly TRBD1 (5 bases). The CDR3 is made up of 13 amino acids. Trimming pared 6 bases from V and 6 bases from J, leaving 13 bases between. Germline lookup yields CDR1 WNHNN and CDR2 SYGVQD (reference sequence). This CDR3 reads CASRPGPADTQYF. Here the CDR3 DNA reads TGCGCCAGCAGACCAGGGCCGGCGGATACGCAGTATTTT.

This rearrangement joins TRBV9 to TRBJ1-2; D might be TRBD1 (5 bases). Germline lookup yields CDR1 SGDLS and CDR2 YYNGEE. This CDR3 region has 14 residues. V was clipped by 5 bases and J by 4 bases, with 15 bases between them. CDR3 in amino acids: CASSKEGGGYGYTF. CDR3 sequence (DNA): TGTGCCAGCAGTAAGGAGGGCGGGGGCTATGGCTACACCTTC.